What follows are 17 T cell receptor beta chains derived from one specimen sequenced in a study of cytomegalovirus exposure and HLA in healthy donors. PCR employed 60 Vbeta and 13 Jbeta primers. Sequencing was performed with immunoSEQ multiplex PCR; in TCRdb, only in-frame clones are kept and a portion is missing. This sample's table reports roughly 50,000 clones. Sequencing was performed on PBMCs. Every receptor here comes from a woman between 40 and 55 years old in good health and CMV-seronegative.

The rearrangement uses TRBV6-5 and TRBJ2-5; TRBD2 agrees at 8 bases. CDR3 length: 15 amino acids. With 5 bases clipped from V and 7 bases from J, the junction kept 12 bases outside the gene matches. The germline gives CDR1 MNHEY, CDR2 SVGAGI. CDR3 in amino acids: CASSPPPGREGTQYF. CDR3 sequence (DNA): TGTGCCAGCAGTCCCCCGCCGGGACGGGAGGGGACCCAGTACTTC.

As for this clone: The same CDR3 can be traced to other DNA sequences in this sample. This chain joins TRBV5-1 and TRBJ2-3; D is uncertain. CDR1 and CDR2 (germline): SGHRS, YFSETQ. CDR3 length: 13 residues. Deletions cut 3 bases from V and 2 bases from J, with 7 bases between. CDR3 in amino acids: CASSSSPTDTQYF. The CDR3 DNA reads TGCGCCAGCAGCTCGTCCCCCACAGATACGCAGTATTTT.

Comments on this clone: A read error may account for a junction end that differs from germline. The chain employs TRBV4-2 and TRBJ1-5; D not certain. Germline lookup yields CDR1 LGHNA and CDR2 YNFKEQ. CDR3 size: 13 residues. As DNA, the CDR3 is TGTGCCAGCAGCCAAGTAGGAGATCAGCACCAGCATTTT. Amino acid sequence: CASSQVGDQHQHF.

The rearrangement uses TRBV20-1 and TRBJ1-2, with D unresolved. Trimming pared 6 bases from V and 13 bases from J, leaving 15 bases between. Germline lookup yields CDR1 DFQATT and CDR2 SNEGSKA (reference sequence). The CDR3 has 10 amino acids. Here the CDR3 reads CSASRRAGTF. CDR3 bases: TGCAGTGCCAGTCGGCGGGCCGGCACCTTC.

Note on this clone: At the DNA level, this CDR3 is encoded by other sequences in the same sample as well. This chain joins TRBV5-1 and TRBJ1-2; TRBD1 aligns across 7 bases. Per germline, CDR1 SGHRS and CDR2 YFSETQ. The CDR3 length is 13 residues. Trimming removed 0 bases from V and 8 bases from J; junction bases left unmatched: 4. CDR3 in amino acids: CASSLGQGGGYTF. The CDR3 DNA is TGCGCCAGCAGCTTGGGACAGGGAGGCGGCTACACCTTC.

V is TRBV5-1 and J is TRBJ2-7, with D perhaps TRBD2 (5 bases). The CDR3 sequence is 15 residues long. Trimming left V 0 bases short and J 2 bases short, with 12 bases between. Germline V lookup: CDR1 SGHRS, CDR2 YFSETQ. CDR3 nucleotides: TGCGCCAGCAGCTTGGATCCGGGTAGCGCCTACGAGCAGTACTTC. The encoded protein is CASSLDPGSAYEQYF.

The chain uses TRBV5-1 and TRBJ2-1, with TRBD2 matching over 9 bases. The CDR3 consists of 15 residues. Germline V gene lookup returns CDR1 SGHRS and CDR2 YFSETQ. With V trimmed by 2 bases and J by 5 bases, 5 bases remained unmatched. The CDR3 protein is CASSFVAGVDNEQFF. The CDR3 bases are TGCGCCAGCAGCTTTGTAGCGGGGGTTGACAATGAGCAGTTCTTC.

The chain employs TRBV9 and TRBJ2-5; D is unclear. V dropped 5 bases and J dropped 1 base, with 12 bases sitting between them. The CDR3 sequence is 14 residues long. The germline V gene has CDR1 SGDLS and CDR2 YYNGEE. This chain's CDR3 is CASSNTVTQETQYF. CDR3 DNA sequence: TGTGCCAGCAGTAACACAGTAACCCAAGAGACCCAGTACTTC.

The chain recombines TRBV4-3 with TRBJ2-1; D perhaps matches TRBD2 (6 bases). Looked up from germline, CDR1 is LGHNA and CDR2 is YSLEER. This CDR3 is built from 17 residues. Trimming took off 0 bases at V and 5 bases at J, with 17 bases between the two ends. CDR3 loop: CASSQDPAGGTDNEQFF. In DNA, the CDR3 is TGCGCCAGCAGCCAAGATCCCGCCGGGGGTACCGACAATGAGCAGTTCTTC.

The rearrangement uses TRBV29-1 and TRBJ2-7; perhaps TRBD2 as D (6 bases). CDR3 length: 13 amino acids. Trimming removed 7 bases from V and 6 bases from J, with 19 bases in between. Germline loops: CDR1 SQVTM, CDR2 ANQGSEA. The CDR3 nucleotides are TGCAGCGCTTCGACGGGAGATGGCGCCGAGCAGTACTTC. Its protein is CSASTGDGAEQYF.

The chain has TRBV5-4 and TRBJ2-7, with TRBD2 matching 9 bases. Germline CDR1 reads SGHNT; CDR2 reads YYREEE (reference sequence). V shed 3 bases and J 4 bases; nucleotides not matched to a gene: 8. This CDR3 contains 15 residues. CDR3: CASSSAGGAGYEQYF. The CDR3 coding sequence is TGTGCCAGCAGCTCCGCGGGGGGGGCGGGTTACGAGCAGTACTTC.

The chain uses TRBV7-3 and TRBJ2-5, with D hard to call. CDR1 is SGHTA, CDR2 FQGTGA, per germline. This CDR3 spans 12 amino acids. Trimming removed 2 bases at V and 7 bases at J, with 8 bases between. The CDR3 DNA is TGTGCCAGCAGCTTATACCCGAGGACCCAGTACTTC. It translates to CASSLYPRTQYF.

The chain has TRBV29-1 and TRBJ1-1; D is perhaps TRBD1 (5 bases). CDR1 and CDR2 (germline): SQVTM, ANQGSEA. The CDR3 runs to 12 residues. The CDR3: CSISRVATEAFF. The CDR3 DNA reads TGCAGTATTTCCAGGGTAGCAACTGAAGCTTTCTTT.

The rearrangement uses TRBV5-5 and TRBJ1-5; 7 bases align to TRBD1. The CDR3 extends over 15 amino acids. The V gene's germline CDR1 is SGHKS and CDR2 YYEKEE (reference sequence). The V segment lost 4 bases and the J segment 7 bases; nucleotides outside the gene matches: 11. CDR3 DNA sequence: TGTGCCAGCAGCGGACATAAACAGGGGAACCAGCCCCAGCATTTT. Amino acids: CASSGHKQGNQPQHF.

This chain links TRBV5-6 with TRBJ2-5; 8 nucleotides line up with TRBD2. The J call may be in error: the DNA end matches TRBJ2-7 better. CDR3 length equals 19 residues. Germline values: CDR1 SGHDT, CDR2 YYEEEE. CDR3 sequence (DNA): TGTGCCAGCAGACCCCGGGGGGGTGAAGCGGGGGCCATCCTCTACGAGCAGTACTTC. Encoded protein: CASRPRGGEAGAILYEQYF.

CDR3 protein: CASSLRGLAGEETQYF. CDR3 coding DNA: TGTGCCAGTAGTCTCAGAGGGCTAGCGGGTGAAGAGACCCAGTACTTC. This chain uses TRBV19 with TRBJ2-5; TRBD2 agrees at 8 bases. The CDR3 contains 16 residues. V dropped 5 bases and J dropped 3; count of bases not matched to a gene: 11. The germline gives CDR1 LNHDA, CDR2 SQIVND (reference sequence).

This chain connects TRBV7-8 to TRBJ2-7; D is perhaps TRBD1 (5 bases). Trimming cost V 5 bases and J 5 bases, with 10 bases left between them. CDR3 size: 12 residues. The germline V gene encodes CDR1 SGHVS and CDR2 FQNEAQ. The CDR3 reads CASSVNRHEQYF. CDR3 DNA sequence: TGTGCCAGCAGCGTCAACAGGCACGAGCAGTACTTC. The full variable domain, in which reference TRBV7-8 and TRBJ2-7 provide the parts outside the CDR3, is GAGVSQSPRYKVAKRGQDVALRCDPISGHVSLFWYQQALGQGPEFLTYFQNEAQLDKSGLPSDRFFAERPEGSVSTLKIQRTQQEDSAVYLCASSVNRHEQYFGPGTRLTVT.